A single sample is the source of the 3 T cell receptor beta chains below, sequenced in a study of PD-L1 blockade in urothelial cancer. TCRdb's table, derived via immunoSEQ multiplex PCR, lists solely in-frame clones and lacks some. This table holds tens of thousands of clones, 82% found once. The specimen comprised PBMCs, sampled around atezolizumab (anti-PD-L1) treatment. Every receptor here comes from a man between 65 and 85 years old with urothelial cancer.

The J gene is TRBJ2-7, the V gene TRBV15; the D gene is possibly TRBD1 (5 bases). Trimming took off 5 bases at V and 4 bases at J, with 12 bases between the two ends. Germline V gene lookup returns CDR1 LNHNV and CDR2 YYDKDF (reference sequence). The CDR3 extends over 13 amino acids. The CDR3 DNA is TGTGCCACCAGCGTCTCCTCAGGGTACGAGCAGTACTTC. Translated: CATSVSSGYEQYF.

The chain uses TRBV10-3 and TRBJ2-7, with TRBD2 as a possible D gene (5 bases). Germline CDR1 ENHRY, CDR2 SYGVKD. The CDR3 totals 14 residues. V shed 2 bases and J shed 3 bases, with 11 bases lying between them. The CDR3 here is CAISEVSGDYEQYF. Here the CDR3 DNA reads TGTGCCATCAGTGAGGTGAGCGGAGACTACGAGCAGTACTTC.

The chain employs TRBV5-1 and TRBJ2-1, with 7 nucleotides matching TRBD2. V shed 5 bases and J 9 bases; nucleotides not matched to a gene: 17. This CDR3 has 16 residues. CDR1 is SGHRS, CDR2 YFSETQ, per germline. CDR3 protein: CASSFGAGLADSEQFF. The DNA for the CDR3 is TGCGCCAGCAGTTTCGGGGCGGGTCTAGCGGATAGTGAGCAGTTCTTC.